These T cell receptor beta chains were read from a single sample in a study of Epstein–Barr virus B cells in breast cancer. For these receptors, no antigen is known. One entry per CDR3 protein results from TCRdb running MiXCR on the 5' RACE reads. The sample has about 450 distinct CDR3 sequences; approximately 17% are singletons. The sequencing sample was made of tumor-infiltrating lymphocytes expanded in culture. All receptors come from a woman aged 40 to 55 with triple-negative breast cancer. Each CDR3 is given with its conserved first and last residue. Fields, in order: J gene, CDR3 length, V gene, CDR3 protein.

>TRBJ1-3|11|TRBV20-1
CSASRENTIYF
>TRBJ2-7|13|TRBV27
CASSSGSYYEQYF
>TRBJ2-7|15|TRBV5-6
CASSLWRTAPREQYF
>TRBJ2-3|20|TRBV5-1
CASSQQGRRIILSRTDTQYF
>TRBJ1-5|12|TRBV28
CASTHPRGPQHF
>TRBJ2-7|18|TRBV20-1
CSARAVAVESPSSYEQYF
>TRBJ1-6|17|TRBV15
CATSRALGQGGDSPLHF
>TRBJ1-2|15|TRBV3-1
CASSQSYRDYYGYTF
>TRBJ2-7|15|TRBV4-1
CASSQGTGGSYEQYF
>TRBJ2-7|15|TRBV4-1
CASSQVASNSYEQYF
>TRBJ2-7|14|TRBV28
CASSADRSSYEQYF
>TRBJ2-1|13|TRBV10-3
CAISEWADNEQFF
>TRBJ1-2|12|TRBV7-8
CASSPTGRGYTF
>TRBJ2-2|12|TRBV7-9
CASSLWPGELFF
>TRBJ2-1|15|TRBV12-3/TRBV12-4
CASSLGRRGNNEQFF
>TRBJ1-2|15|TRBV5-1
CASSWWGQGKYGYTF
>TRBJ2-3|16|TRBV2
CASSEYGGGLADTQYF
>TRBJ1-2|12|TRBV20-1
CSAGGGNYGYTF
>TRBJ1-3|13|TRBV7-9
CASSISAGNTIYF
>TRBJ2-1|12|TRBV29-1
CSVDWHPNEQFF
>TRBJ2-1|13|TRBV20-1
CSARWGNYNEQFF
>TRBJ2-2|14|TRBV5-1
CASSVRSDTGELFF
>TRBJ1-1|15|TRBV7-4
CASSLVTEGNTEAFF
>TRBJ2-6|16|TRBV6-1
CASTDRVGSGANVLTF
>TRBJ2-1|18|TRBV7-2
CASSLVDGERGAFGEQFF
>TRBJ2-3|16|TRBV19
CASSTLAGGQGDTQYF
>TRBJ1-1|12|TRBV2
CASRTGSTEAFF
>TRBJ2-5|15|TRBV20-1
CSARDQGGRAETQYF
>TRBJ1-4|15|TRBV6-2/TRBV6-3
CASSRGQDRNEKLFF
>TRBJ1-2|12|TRBV5-4
CASSLFAGGYTF
>TRBJ2-3|16|TRBV7-6
CASSLVPAGSTDTQYF
>TRBJ1-5|16|TRBV28
CASSGTGKDSNQPQHF
>TRBJ1-3|14|TRBV18
CASSPTAEGNTIYF